The rows below give T cell receptor beta chains drawn from one sample of a study of siplizumab effects on memory and regulatory T cells. The table came from immunoSEQ multiplex PCR; TCRdb's copy has only in-frame clones and leaves some out. The sample lists 95,000 to 100,000 clones, 80% to 95% occurring once. Input material: non-Treg CD4+ T cells sorted from blood. The origin of the receptors is a human donor in good health. Each CDR3 is given with its conserved first and last residue. D genes are given only for firm matches. Only some rows state a clone size, as once, few, many or a class for expanded clones.

- | TRBJ2-6 | TRBV7-7 | - | TGTGCCAGCAGCATTTCGGGTAAGTGCCACAAAGTCGGGCCTTTC | CASSISGKCHKVGPF
- | TRBJ2-1 | TRBV6-5 | - | TGTGCCAGCAGTTACCCCTTAGGGGAGCAGTTCTTC | CASSYPLGEQFF
- | TRBJ1-2 | TRBV29-1 | TRBD1 | TGCAGCGCCAGGGGGCAGAACTATGGCTACACCTTC | CSARGQNYGYTF
- | TRBJ2-6 | TRBV11-2 | TRBD2 | TGTGCCAGCAGCTTAGTGGGGACTAGTACCGGCTCTGGGGCCAACGTCCTGACTTTC | CASSLVGTSTGSGANVLTF
- | TRBJ1-5 | TRBV10-1 | - | TGCGCCAGCCGGGGGGCCGAACAGCATTTT | CASRGAEQHF
- | TRBJ1-4 | TRBV9 | - | TGTGCCAGCAGCGTTGGTTTGGACACCCTATTAAATAATGAAAAACTGTTTTTT | CASSVGLDTLLNNEKLFF
few | TRBJ2-2 | TRBV19 | - | TGTGCCAGTAGTTCAACAGCGGGGGAGCTGTTTTTT | CASSSTAGELFF
- | TRBJ2-2 | TRBV28 | TRBD2 | TGTGCCAGCGGGCCGGGAGGGACACCCGGGGAGCTGTTTTTT | CASGPGGTPGELFF
once | TRBJ1-2 | TRBV2 | - | TGTGCCAGCAGTGAACTCCACAGGTCCACGTTCTATGGCTACACCTTC | CASSELHRSTFYGYTF
- | TRBJ2-7 | TRBV5-1 | TRBD2 | TGCGCCAGCAGCTTGGGTCACGCGGGAGGCCAATACGAGCAGTACTTC | CASSLGHAGGQYEQYF
- | TRBJ2-3 | TRBV27 | - | TGTGCCAGCAGTTTTCGGGAACCTCAAAGGGTCGAGGATGATACGCAGTATTTT | CASSFREPQRVEDDTQYF